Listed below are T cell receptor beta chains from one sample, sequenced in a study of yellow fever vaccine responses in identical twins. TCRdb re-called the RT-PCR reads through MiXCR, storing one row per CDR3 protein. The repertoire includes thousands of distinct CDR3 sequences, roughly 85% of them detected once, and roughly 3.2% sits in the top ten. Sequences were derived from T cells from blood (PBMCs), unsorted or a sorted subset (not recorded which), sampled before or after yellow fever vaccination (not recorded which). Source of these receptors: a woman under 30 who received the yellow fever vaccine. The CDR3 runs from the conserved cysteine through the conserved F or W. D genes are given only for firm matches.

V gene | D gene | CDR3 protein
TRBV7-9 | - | CASSQAVTTSTDTQYF
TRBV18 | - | CASSPLPWDIYGYTF
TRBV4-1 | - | CASSQNRQSMNTEAFF
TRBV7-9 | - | CASSLMSNTEAFF
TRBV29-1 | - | CSVEKGDGTDTQYF
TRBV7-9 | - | CASSLVLSSYNEQFF
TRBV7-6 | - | CASSLVRNEQFF
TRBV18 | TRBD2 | CASSANSGNQETQYF
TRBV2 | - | CASSRPFGSEQFF
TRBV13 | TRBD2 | CASSGTSPGIQYF
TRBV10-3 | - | CAATGSNTEAFF
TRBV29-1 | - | CSVLLGDGYTF
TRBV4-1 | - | CASSLEGDKNSPLHF
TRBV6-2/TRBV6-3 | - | CASSYGTSYQPQHF
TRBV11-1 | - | CASRLSTDTQYF
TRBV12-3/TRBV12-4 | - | CASSFFAGYEQYF
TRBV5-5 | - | CASSLGQNEKLFF
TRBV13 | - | CASSHRGKNPNYGYTF
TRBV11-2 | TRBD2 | CASSLYHGGVVYF
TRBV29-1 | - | CSALTRNMNTEAFF
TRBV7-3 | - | CASSLMGGPANTGELFF
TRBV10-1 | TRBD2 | CASSSLAGGNNEQFF
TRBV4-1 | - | CASSQELRREGGYTF
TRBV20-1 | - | CSASFMGSSYEQYF
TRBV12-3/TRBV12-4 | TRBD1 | CASRTGANSGNTIYF
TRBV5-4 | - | CASSLVSNYGYTF
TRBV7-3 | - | CATYTGELFF
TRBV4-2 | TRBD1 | CASSQDPTGVETQYF
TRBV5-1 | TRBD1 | CASSFGTGGGLNTEAFF
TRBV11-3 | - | CASSLGRVGRDPTDTQYF
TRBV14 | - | CASSQRLTATSGGGQFF
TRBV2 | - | CASSEGGQLYYNEQFF
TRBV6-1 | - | CASSEVGSNQPQHF
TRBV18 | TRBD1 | CASSPPLDREAWNEQFF
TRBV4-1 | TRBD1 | CASSPRQGGNTIYF
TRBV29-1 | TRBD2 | CSVEDRLLGLVSTDTQYF
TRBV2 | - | CASNSNPNSPLHF
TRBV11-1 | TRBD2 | CASSSRAGGLYNEQFF
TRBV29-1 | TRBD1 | CSVGWTGVNEQFF
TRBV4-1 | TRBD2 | CASSQDGLAGAGEQYF
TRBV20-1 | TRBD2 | CSASPLASGSTFRQYF
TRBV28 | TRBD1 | CASEDRGDYGYTF
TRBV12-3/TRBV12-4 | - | CASSVTINNEQFF
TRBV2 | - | CASSEAPHGNSPLHF
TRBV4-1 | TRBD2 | CASSHLAGHSYEQYF
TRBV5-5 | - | CASSLARGEKLFF
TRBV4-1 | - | CASSQGIQLNTEAFF
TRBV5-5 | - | CASSGYSNQPQHF
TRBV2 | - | CASRVQGLYEQYF
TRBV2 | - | CASSEDRSDPGANVLTF
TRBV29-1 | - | CSVAGNEQYF
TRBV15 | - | CATSSPAETQYF
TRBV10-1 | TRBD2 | CASSELAGGPDTQYF
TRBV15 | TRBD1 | CATSRVFGQGAGYTF
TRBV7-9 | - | CASSDSGQYHYGYTF
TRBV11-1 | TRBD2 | CASSTGTSDRSEQFF
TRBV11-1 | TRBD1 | CASSVGTASCNEQFF
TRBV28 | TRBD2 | CASSHSGSSADTQYF
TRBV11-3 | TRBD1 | CASSLDAGQEYEQYF
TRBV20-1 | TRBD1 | CSASGDRAPYEQYF